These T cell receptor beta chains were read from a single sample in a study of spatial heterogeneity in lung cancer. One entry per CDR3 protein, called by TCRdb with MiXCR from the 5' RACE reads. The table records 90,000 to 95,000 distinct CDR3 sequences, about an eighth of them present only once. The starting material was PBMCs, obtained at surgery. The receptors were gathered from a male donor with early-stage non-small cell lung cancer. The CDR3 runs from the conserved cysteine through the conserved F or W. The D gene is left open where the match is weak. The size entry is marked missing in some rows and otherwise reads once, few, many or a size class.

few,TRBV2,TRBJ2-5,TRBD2,TGTGCCAGCAGTCCCCGAGGTAGCGGGGATCCAGGAGAGACCCAGTACTTC,CASSPRGSGDPGETQYF
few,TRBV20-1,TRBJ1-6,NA,TGCAGTGCCCTAAGCGGGGGTTCCTATAATTCACCCCTCCACTTT,CSALSGGSYNSPLHF
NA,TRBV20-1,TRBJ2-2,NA,TGCAGTGCTAAAAGGAACACCGGGGAGCTGTTTTTT,CSAKRNTGELFF
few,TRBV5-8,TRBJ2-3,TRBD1,TGTGCCAGCAGATCTGGACAGGGGACTAGCACAGATACGCAGTATTTT,CASRSGQGTSTDTQYF
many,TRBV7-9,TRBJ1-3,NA,TGTGCCAGCAGCTCGGACAGCTCTGGAAACACCATATATTTT,CASSSDSSGNTIYF
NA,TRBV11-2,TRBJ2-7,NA,TGTGCCAGCAGCTTGGACACTCAGGGATTCCGCGAGCAGTACTTC,CASSLDTQGFREQYF
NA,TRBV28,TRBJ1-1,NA,TGTGCCAGCAGTCATAACACTGAAGCTTTCTTT,CASSHNTEAFF
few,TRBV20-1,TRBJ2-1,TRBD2,TGCAGTGCTAGGGGGACTAGCGGAAACAATGAGCAGTTCTTC,CSARGTSGNNEQFF
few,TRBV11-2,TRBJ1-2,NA,TGTGCCAGCAGCTTAGAGGTTTCCTATGGCTACACCTTC,CASSLEVSYGYTF
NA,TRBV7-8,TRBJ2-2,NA,TGTGCCAGCAGCCCGGACAGATATACAATCGGGGAGCTGTTTTTT,CASSPDRYTIGELFF
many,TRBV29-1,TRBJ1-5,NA,TGCAGCGTTGTGTGGGACCACAATCAGCCCCAGCATTTT,CSVVWDHNQPQHF
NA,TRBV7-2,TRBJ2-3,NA,TGTGCCAGCAGGAACAAGTCGGGGATAGGGACAGATACGCAGTATTTT,CASRNKSGIGTDTQYF
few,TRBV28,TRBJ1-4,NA,TGTGCCAGCAGTTTACGTCAGGGCACACTTAATGAAAAACTGTTTTTT,CASSLRQGTLNEKLFF
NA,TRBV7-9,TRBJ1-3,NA,TGTGCCAGCAGCTTAGGAGGCTTCACTGGAAACACCATATATTTT,CASSLGGFTGNTIYF
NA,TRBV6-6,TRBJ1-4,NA,TGTGCCAGCAGTTATTTGGCTCTAACGGGTGAAAAACTGTTTTTT,CASSYLALTGEKLFF
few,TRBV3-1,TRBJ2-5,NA,TGTGCCAGCAGCCAAGAATTCAGGGAAAGCCAGTACTTC,CASSQEFRESQYF
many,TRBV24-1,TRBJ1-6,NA,TGTGCCACCAGTGACGGGAATTCACCCCTCCACTTT,CATSDGNSPLHF
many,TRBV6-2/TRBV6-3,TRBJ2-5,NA,TGTGCCAGCAGGGGGGTCCCCGCGACCCAGTACTTC,CASRGVPATQYF
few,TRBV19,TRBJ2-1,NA,TGTGCCAGTAGTATAGACAGGCGCAATGAGCAGTTCTTC,CASSIDRRNEQFF
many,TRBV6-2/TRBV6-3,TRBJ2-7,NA,TGTGCCAGCAGTATCACAGCCTACGAGCAGTACTTC,CASSITAYEQYF
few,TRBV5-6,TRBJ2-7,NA,TGTGCCAGCAGCTTATATTCCCCACTCGAGCAGTACTTC,CASSLYSPLEQYF
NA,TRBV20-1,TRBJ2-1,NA,TGCAGTGCTCCGAGTGGGTACAATGAGCAGTTCTTC,CSAPSGYNEQFF
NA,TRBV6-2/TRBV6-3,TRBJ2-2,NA,TGTGCCAGCAGTTCCCGTAGCACGATGCTGTTTTTT,CASSSRSTMLFF
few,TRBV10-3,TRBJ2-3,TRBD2,TGTGCCATCGCGAGGCGGGGGGAGTATACAGATACGCAGTATTTT,CAIARRGEYTDTQYF
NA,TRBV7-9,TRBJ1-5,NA,TGTGCCAGCAGCGGGGTCCTTGGGGATCAGCCCCAGCATTTT,CASSGVLGDQPQHF
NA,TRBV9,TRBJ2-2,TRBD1,TGTGCCAGCAGCGCAAACAGGGGGCTTAGCACCGGGGAGCTGTTTTTT,CASSANRGLSTGELFF